The rows below give T cell receptor beta chains drawn from one sample of a study of response to subunit inactivated influenza vaccine. TCRdb reanalysed the RT-PCR reads using MiXCR and keeps one entry per CDR3 protein. The sample includes around 570,000 distinct CDR3 sequences, about 11% of them seen just once. The sample also formed part of further work on T cells expressing NK-cell markers.

This specimen was PBMCs from blood, taken on the day of vaccination. All receptors come from a man in his forties or fifties who received an inactivated influenza vaccine. The CDR3 runs from the conserved cysteine through the conserved F or W. The D gene is left open where the match is weak. Part of the rows lack a size; the others show once, few, many or a class for expanded clones.

CASRRQGITYEQYF,TGTGCCAGCAGGCGACAGGGAATCACCTACGAGCAGTACTTC,TRBD1,TRBV28,many,TRBJ2-7,14
CSVHRDGQETQYF,TGCAGTGTCCATCGGGACGGACAAGAGACCCAGTACTTC,-,TRBV20-1,-,TRBJ2-5,13
CASSQSTGAVANVLTF,TGTGCCAGCAGCCAATCGACAGGTGCTGTGGCCAACGTCCTGACTTTC,-,TRBV3-1,-,TRBJ2-6,16
CAFKGKHTDTQYF,TGTGCCTTTAAGGGAAAACACACAGATACGCAGTATTTT,-,TRBV30,-,TRBJ2-3,13
CATTSGNLYEQYF,TGTGCCACCACTAGCGGGAACCTCTACGAGCAGTACTTC,TRBD2,TRBV28,-,TRBJ2-7,13
CASSFWGASYEQYF,TGCGCCAGCAGCTTTTGGGGCGCCTCCTACGAGCAGTACTTC,-,TRBV5-1,few,TRBJ2-7,14
CASSVTGTGANVLTF,TGTGCCAGCAGCGTGACAGGGACTGGGGCCAACGTCCTGACTTTC,TRBD1,TRBV12-3/TRBV12-4,-,TRBJ2-6,15
CASSRTGFTEAFF,TGTGCCAGCAGCCGAACAGGGTTCACTGAAGCTTTCTTT,-,TRBV12-3/TRBV12-4,few,TRBJ1-1,13
CASSRGESEQFF,TGCGCCAGCAGTCGGGGGGAGTCGGAGCAGTTCTTC,TRBD2,TRBV4-3,-,TRBJ2-1,12
CASSLMFPHKETNEQYF,TGTGCCAGCAGTTTGATGTTCCCCCACAAAGAGACTAACGAGCAGTACTTC,-,TRBV28,few,TRBJ2-7,17
CSARGTVLISNQPQHF,TGCAGTGCTAGAGGGACAGTGTTAATTAGCAATCAGCCCCAGCATTTT,-,TRBV20-1,-,TRBJ1-5,16
CAIKEPGPYEQYF,TGTGCCATCAAAGAACCGGGACCCTACGAGCAGTACTTC,-,TRBV10-3,-,TRBJ2-7,13
CASSPVTGSYNEQFF,TGTGCCAGCAGCCCCGTGACAGGGTCATACAATGAGCAGTTCTTC,TRBD1,TRBV14,-,TRBJ2-1,15
CASTVGENQPQHF,TGTGCCAGCACCGTCGGTGAGAATCAGCCCCAGCATTTT,-,TRBV5-5,-,TRBJ1-5,13